Listed here are 31 T cell receptor beta chains from one sample, sequenced in a study of shared clonotypes between healthy human individuals. Method: immunoSEQ multiplex PCR; TCRdb's copy keeps in-frame clones and lacks some. Of over 2 million clones listed, about 95% are singletons. CD45RO-negative, CCR7-positively selected cells formed the naive CD8 fraction, excluding terminally differentiated effector memory CD45RA+ cells. Sequencing used naive CD8+ T cells sorted from blood. Every receptor here comes from a man younger than 30 in good health.

The J gene is TRBJ1-5, the V gene TRBV4-1; no reliable D call. This CDR3 region has 15 residues. With 2 bases removed from V and 1 base from J, the gap between germline ends came to 9 bases. CDR1 and CDR2 from the germline V gene are MGHRA and YSYEKL. CDR3 DNA: TGCGCCAGCAGCCAAATTTCGATAAGCAATCAGCCCCAGCATTTT. Translated, it gives CASSQISISNQPQHF.

This chain uses TRBV5-6 with TRBJ2-7, with 9 bases that match TRBD2. The J segment lost 2 bases and the V segment lost 4 bases, leaving 7 bases of the junction unmatched. CDR3 length: 15 amino acids. Looked up from germline, CDR1 is SGHDT and CDR2 is YYEEEE. CDR3 nucleotides: TGTGCCAGCAGCGCCCCACTAGCGGGCCCCTACGAGCAGTACTTC. Translating gives CASSAPLAGPYEQYF.

The CDR3 spells CASSIQGKNSPLHF. The CDR3 DNA reads as TGTGCCAGTAGTATACAAGGGAAGAATTCACCCCTCCACTTT. This chain connects TRBV19 to TRBJ1-6; D remains unclear. The CDR3 sequence is 14 residues long. Trimming pared 2 bases from V and 7 bases from J, leaving 9 bases between. CDR1 is LNHDA, CDR2 SQIVND, per germline (reference sequence).

The V gene is TRBV18, the J gene TRBJ1-2; D not resolved. The CDR3 loop spans 18 amino acids. CDR1 and CDR2 from the germline V gene are KGHSH and LQKENI. V was clipped by 0 bases and J by 4 bases, with 21 bases between them. The CDR3 sequence is CASSPPPGIAEGFYGYTF. The CDR3 nucleotides read TGTGCCAGCTCACCACCCCCCGGGATAGCGGAGGGCTTCTATGGCTACACCTTC.

The rearrangement joins TRBV5-4 to TRBJ2-2; D call uncertain. CDR3 length equals 14 residues. The ends were cut back, 3 bases at V and 3 bases at J, with 9 bases in the middle. Germline V lookup: CDR1 SGHNT, CDR2 YYREEE (reference sequence). The CDR3: CASSSRDDTGELFF. CDR3 coding DNA: TGTGCCAGCAGCTCCCGTGATGACACCGGGGAGCTGTTTTTT.

V is TRBV2 and J is TRBJ2-3; the D gene is possibly TRBD2 (6 bases). The length of the CDR3 is 15 residues. CDR1 is SNHLY and CDR2 is FYNNEI in the germline V gene. The ends were cut back, 4 bases at V and 0 bases at J, with 11 bases in the middle. Here the CDR3 reads CASSGGDPSTDTQYF. As DNA, the CDR3 is TGTGCCAGCAGTGGGGGGGATCCTAGCACAGATACGCAGTATTTT.

The chain uses TRBV13 and TRBJ2-7, with unresolved D. The germline V gene has CDR1 PRHDT and CDR2 FYEKMQ (reference sequence). This CDR3 spans 17 amino acids. The germline V and J ends were trimmed by 3 bases and 3 bases, with 21 bases remaining between them. The CDR3 bases are TGTGCCAGCAGCTTGGGTAGTCGCTGGGATCTGGGCTACGAGCAGTACTTC. It yields the protein CASSLGSRWDLGYEQYF.

The rearrangement joins TRBV6-5 to TRBJ2-1; unclear D gene. The CDR3 sequence is 16 residues long. CDR1 MNHEY and CDR2 SVGAGI come from the germline V gene. Trimming pared 0 bases from V and 0 bases from J, leaving 9 bases between. This CDR3 reads CASSYSMGFSYNEQFF. CDR3 nucleotides: TGTGCCAGCAGTTACTCGATGGGTTTCTCCTACAATGAGCAGTTCTTC.

V is TRBV7-9 and J is TRBJ2-5; 14 bases align to TRBD2. The CDR3 extends over 17 amino acids. The junction had 7 bases not matched to a gene; V was cut back by 0 bases and J by 7 bases. Germline V gene data show CDR1 as SEHNR and CDR2 as FQNEAQ (reference sequence). The CDR3 loop reads CASSLAWTSGGPGTQYF. CDR3 nucleotides: TGTGCCAGCAGCTTAGCCTGGACTAGCGGGGGGCCCGGGACCCAGTACTTC. Full variable domain (missing parts from reference TRBV7-9 and TRBJ2-5): DTGVSQNPRHKITKRGQNVTFRCDPISEHNRLYWYRQTLGQGPEFLTYFQNEAQLEKSRLLSDRFSAERPKGSFSTLEIQRTEQGDSAMYLCASSLAWTSGGPGTQYFGPGTRLLVL.

The V gene is TRBV7-9, the J gene TRBJ2-1; possibly TRBD1 or TRBD2 for D (7 bases each). Trimming took off 2 bases at V and 9 bases at J, with 17 bases between the two ends. Per germline, CDR1 SEHNR and CDR2 FQNEAQ (reference sequence). The CDR3 length is 15 residues. CDR3 nucleotide sequence: TGTGCCAGCAGCTTACCGGGACAGCGGGACCGTGAGCAGTTCTTC. Translated, it gives CASSLPGQRDREQFF. Variable domain in full (rest from reference TRBV7-9 and TRBJ2-1): DTGVSQNPRHKITKRGQNVTFRCDPISEHNRLYWYRQTLGQGPEFLTYFQNEAQLEKSRLLSDRFSAERPKGSFSTLEIQRTEQGDSAMYLCASSLPGQRDREQFFGPGTRLTVL.

The rearrangement uses TRBV7-2 and TRBJ1-5, with D perhaps matching TRBD1 (5 bases). In germline, CDR1 is SGHTA, CDR2 FQGNSA. V lost 3 bases, J lost 5 bases, and 26 bases lay in between. The CDR3 is 19 amino acids. The CDR3 is CASSLGLGGMGSWDQPQHF. CDR3 sequence (DNA): TGTGCCAGCAGCTTGGGCTTGGGGGGAATGGGGTCATGGGATCAGCCCCAGCATTTT.

V usage is TRBV6-5 and J usage is TRBJ2-7; D is tentatively TRBD1 or TRBD2 (5 bases each). The CDR3 is 15 amino acids. Trimming took 2 bases from V and 5 from J, leaving 16 bases between them. Germline CDR1 is MNHEY and CDR2 is SVGAGI. The CDR3 coding sequence is TGTGCCAGCAGTTACGGGACCCCCGAGAGCCACGAGCAGTACTTC. Translating gives CASSYGTPESHEQYF.

This chain connects TRBV30 to TRBJ1-6; 10 bases are a match to TRBD1. J lost 10 bases, V lost 7 bases, and 7 bases had no gene match. Germline V CDR1 and CDR2: GTSNPN, SVGIG (reference sequence). The CDR3 is made up of 13 amino acids. The CDR3 loop is CALPGQGRSPLHF. The CDR3 DNA reads as TGTGCCTTACCGGGACAGGGGAGGTCACCCCTCCACTTT.

The chain recombines TRBV2 with TRBJ2-1; D is ambiguous. This CDR3 has 13 amino acids. Germline V lookup: CDR1 SNHLY, CDR2 FYNNEI. Trimming left V 3 bases short and J 7 bases short, with 10 bases between. DNA for the CDR3: TGTGCCAGCAGTGACTCCTGGGGTAATGAGCAGTTCTTC. Translating it yields CASSDSWGNEQFF.

The chain employs TRBV7-9 and TRBJ1-1, with D unclear. The V end lost 4 bases, the J end lost 7 bases, and 13 bases lay between the germline ends. This CDR3 is 13 amino acids long. The V gene's germline CDR1 is SEHNR and CDR2 FQNEAQ (reference sequence). The CDR3, as DNA: TGTGCCAGCAGCTCGGATCTCACTAATGAAGCTTTCTTT. Residues: CASSSDLTNEAFF.

V and J are TRBV11-2 and TRBJ1-6; tentative D call: TRBD1 (6 bases). The germline CDR1 and CDR2 sequences are SGHAT and FQNNGV. The CDR3 runs to 15 residues. The germline V and J ends were trimmed by 0 bases and 10 bases, with 13 bases remaining between them. The chain's CDR3 is CASSLEYRAGSPLHF. For the CDR3, the DNA is TGTGCCAGCAGCTTAGAATACAGGGCGGGGTCACCCCTCCACTTT.

The chain employs TRBV13 and TRBJ2-1; 10 positions agree with TRBD1. Germline V gene lookup returns CDR1 PRHDT and CDR2 FYEKMQ (reference sequence). The CDR3 has 16 residues. Losses at the gene ends were 5 bases for V and 8 bases for J; bases not matched to a gene: 12. The CDR3 sequence is CASSPTLTGGSDEQFF. The CDR3 DNA reads TGTGCCAGCAGCCCGACATTGACAGGGGGCAGCGATGAGCAGTTCTTC.

The genes are TRBV27 and TRBJ1-1; tentative D call: TRBD1 (5 bases). This CDR3 has 15 amino acids. V was cut by 2 bases and J by 4 bases, with 14 bases left in between. Germline CDR1 reads MNHEY; CDR2 reads SMNVEV (reference sequence). The CDR3 protein is CASSLAGGVGTEAFF. In DNA form, the CDR3 reads TGTGCCAGCAGTTTAGCGGGGGGTGTGGGCACTGAAGCTTTCTTT.

The rearrangement links TRBV2 to TRBJ2-3; D is unresolved. Trimming took off 5 bases at V and 1 base at J, with 10 bases between the two ends. This CDR3 region has 14 residues. CDR1 SNHLY and CDR2 FYNNEI come from the germline V gene. The CDR3 DNA is TGTGCCAGCAGTTCGTTTATGGGCACAGATACGCAGTATTTT. Protein sequence: CASSSFMGTDTQYF.

The chain links TRBV6-5 to TRBJ1-1, with 8 bases identical to TRBD1. The germline CDR1 and CDR2 sequences are MNHEY and SVGAGI. Trimming cost V 6 bases and J 3 bases; bases outside gene matches: 6. This CDR3 spans 14 amino acids. CDR3 nucleotides: TGTGCCAGCAGGAACCGGGACAGGTACACTGAAGCTTTCTTT. Translating it yields CASRNRDRYTEAFF.

The chain employs TRBV6-1 and TRBJ2-5, with TRBD2 matching over 11 bases. This CDR3 has 16 amino acids. Looked up from germline, CDR1 is MNHNS and CDR2 is SASEGT. With 1 base clipped from V and 4 bases from J, the junction kept 5 bases outside the gene matches. CDR3 loop: CASSEDSGRGGETQYF. DNA for the CDR3: TGTGCCAGCAGTGAAGATAGCGGGAGGGGGGGAGAGACCCAGTACTTC.

J is TRBJ2-2 and V is TRBV27, with 8 bases fitting TRBD2. There are 18 residues in the CDR3. Per germline, CDR1 MNHEY and CDR2 SMNVEV (reference sequence). J lost 3 bases, V lost 6 bases, and 15 bases had no gene match. This CDR3 reads CASSLIPGLGIDTGELFF. As DNA, the CDR3 is TGTGCCAGCAGCCTAATCCCGGGACTAGGGATAGACACCGGGGAGCTGTTTTTT.

This sequence joins TRBV27 and TRBJ2-2; no reliable D call. CDR3 size: 17 residues. V was clipped by 3 bases and J by 0 bases, with 14 bases between them. CDR1 is MNHEY, CDR2 SMNVEV, per germline (reference sequence). CDR3 amino acids: CASSLYVRFTNTGELFF. CDR3 in DNA: TGTGCCAGCAGTTTGTACGTCAGGTTTACGAACACCGGGGAGCTGTTTTTT.

This rearrangement joins TRBV9 to TRBJ1-2; tentatively, D is TRBD1 (5 bases). Germline V gene sequence: CDR1 SGDLS, CDR2 YYNGEE. V lost 0 bases and J lost 4, with 13 bases in between. The CDR3 loop spans 15 amino acids. CDR3 loop: CASSVAGGTFYGYTF. CDR3 coding DNA: TGTGCCAGCAGCGTAGCGGGGGGAACATTCTATGGCTACACCTTC.

V usage is TRBV6-5 and J usage is TRBJ1-1; TRBD1 matches at 8 bases. The J segment lost 1 base and the V segment lost 4 bases, leaving 2 bases of the junction unmatched. CDR1 and CDR2 from the germline V gene are MNHEY and SVGAGI. CDR3 length: 14 residues. This chain's CDR3 is CASSSGTGNTEAFF. The CDR3 DNA is TGTGCCAGCAGTTCTGGGACAGGGAACACTGAAGCTTTCTTT.

Only one count was recorded for this clone. This chain uses TRBV9 with TRBJ2-7; 9 nucleotides match TRBD2. Germline-derived CDR1 and CDR2 are SGDLS and YYNGEE. V lost 4 bases to trimming and J lost 2 bases; unmatched junction nucleotides: 7. This CDR3 has 15 amino acids. CDR3: CASSPTSGYTYEQYF. The CDR3 nucleotides are TGTGCCAGCAGCCCAACTAGCGGGTATACCTACGAGCAGTACTTC.

The rearrangement links TRBV2 to TRBJ2-3; 9 bases line up with TRBD2. J was trimmed by 3 bases and V by 10 bases; bases with no gene match: 11. CDR1 SNHLY and CDR2 FYNNEI come from the germline V gene. The CDR3 has 15 residues. CDR3: CATPGRGGLTDTQYF. The CDR3 DNA reads TGTGCCACCCCAGGGCGGGGGGGCCTTACAGATACGCAGTATTTT. Filled out from reference TRBV2 and TRBJ2-3, the complete variable domain reads EPEVTQTPSHQVTQMGQEVILRCVPISNHLYFYWYRQILGQKVEFLVSFYNNEISEKSEIFDDQFSVERPDGSNFTLKIRSTKLEDSAMYFCATPGRGGLTDTQYFGPGTRLTVL.

This chain uses TRBV7-6 with TRBJ2-6; D gene uncertain. With 2 bases removed from V and 0 bases from J, the gap between germline ends came to 11 bases. This CDR3 spans 17 amino acids. Per germline, CDR1 SGHVS and CDR2 FNYEAQ. The CDR3 is CASSLSFGFSGANVLTF. In nucleotides, the CDR3 is TGTGCCAGCAGCTTATCCTTCGGGTTCTCTGGGGCCAACGTCCTGACTTTC. The variable domain in full, completed from reference TRBV7-6 and TRBJ2-6, reads GAGVSQSPRYKVTKRGQDVALRCDPISGHVSLYWYRQALGQGPEFLTYFNYEAQQDKSGLPNDRFSAERPEGSISTLTIQRTEQRDSAMYRCASSLSFGFSGANVLTFGAGSRLTVL.

The chain carries TRBV28 and TRBJ2-7, with a weak D call TRBD2 (6 bases). Trimming stripped 6 bases from V and 2 bases from J, with 17 bases between. This CDR3 is 15 amino acids long. Germline CDR1 MDHEN, CDR2 SYDVKM. Written as DNA, the CDR3 is TGTGCCAGCAGCATTGGATGGAGGGGTGCCTACGAGCAGTACTTC. Translated, it gives CASSIGWRGAYEQYF.

This chain joins TRBV27 and TRBJ1-5; 7 bases agree with TRBD1. Germline CDR1 reads MNHEY; CDR2 reads SMNVEV (reference sequence). The CDR3 runs 18 residues. Germline trimming cut 0 bases from V and 2 bases from J; bases unmatched to any gene: 10. The CDR3 nucleotides read TGTGCCAGCAGTTTATCGGCGGGAGGGGGCTACGGCAATCAGCCCCAGCATTTT. The encoded protein is CASSLSAGGGYGNQPQHF.

This clone was seen a few times. Germline and junction disagree at one end, which may indicate a read error. This chain links TRBV5-1 with TRBJ1-2, with D perhaps matching TRBD1 (6 bases). There are 13 residues in the CDR3. Germline V gene data show CDR1 as SGHRS and CDR2 as YFSETQ. The CDR3 loop reads CASSLAQGGLAAF. Here the CDR3 DNA reads TGCGCCAGCAGCTTGGCACAGGGAGGCTTGGCTGCCTTC.